A few counts support the clone carrying this TCR beta chain. Antigen unknown. The source of the blood RNA was unsorted whole blood, and germline DNA was extracted as well. Before the surgical procedure, approximately 3.6 milliliters of peripheral blood were collected. Priming with a constant-region primer yielded TCR beta cDNA from about 480 ng total RNA. A slightly modified ARM-PCR protocol with three nested multiplex PCR rounds produced these TCR beta libraries. With TRBV1-TRBV30 forward primers and a C-beta reverse primer, the first two PCR rounds were run for about 10 cycles each. Using its own MiXCR run on the multiplex PCR reads, TCRdb lists one record per CDR3 protein. The sample gives 300,000 to 400,000 distinct CDR3 sequences, 65% of which show up once; approximately 9% is in the top ten. The entry originates in a study of tumor-infiltrating lymphocytes in primary liver carcinoma. About the research overall: The study reported T1-T3 N0M0 tumors spanning 4.2 to 10 cm. Whole-study findings and limits: In tumor-adjacent and tumor-blood pairs, overlap was lower than in tumor region pairs.

The CDR3 is 14 amino acids. V was shortened by 6 bases and J by 7 bases, with 16 bases between the two germline ends. The germline gives CDR1 SGHDN, CDR2 FVKESK. The chain carries TRBV14 and TRBJ2-1; perhaps TRBD2 as D (6 bases). This TCR derives from a middle-aged man with primary liver carcinoma and hepatitis B virus infection. Sequenced material: peripheral blood. The CDR3 bases are TGTGCCAGCAGTCGACTAGTGGGAGGAAATGAGCAGTTCTTC. Amino acid sequence: CASSRLVGGNEQFF.